Following are 25 T cell receptor beta chains from one sample sequenced in a study of blood T cell repertoires in COVID-19. Profiled with immunoSEQ multiplex PCR; TCRdb holds only in-frame clones, not every one. Found here are around 190,000 clones, approximately 83% of them singletons; the top ten hold more than 7.5%. Sequencing was done on a sample of peripheral blood. The receptors originated from a man in his forties or fifties with active or convalescent COVID-19.

J is TRBJ1-2 and V is TRBV7-9; D possibly corresponds to TRBD1 (6 bases). This CDR3 spans 13 amino acids. Looked up from germline, CDR1 is SEHNR and CDR2 is FQNEAQ (reference sequence). Between the trimmed V and J ends, which lost 5 bases and 4 bases, there was a span of 11 bases. CDR3 protein: CASSGYRAYGYTF. The CDR3 DNA follows: TGTGCCAGCAGCGGATACAGGGCCTATGGCTACACCTTC. Full variable domain (remainder filled in from reference TRBV7-9 and TRBJ1-2): DTGVSQNPRHKITKRGQNVTFRCDPISEHNRLYWYRQTLGQGPEFLTYFQNEAQLEKSRLLSDRFSAERPKGSFSTLEIQRTEQGDSAMYLCASSGYRAYGYTFGSGTRLTVV.

For the CDR3, the DNA is TGTGCCAGCAGGTCCGGGACAGGGGGTTCACCCCTCCACTTT. Encoded protein: CASRSGTGGSPLHF. The J gene is TRBJ1-6, the V gene TRBV28; 11 bases are a match to TRBD1. The CDR3 totals 14 residues. CDR1 is MDHEN and CDR2 is SYDVKM in the germline V gene. The ends lost 6 bases at V and 9 bases at J; junction bases unmatched: 4.

J is TRBJ2-7 and V is TRBV5-6, with 7 bases lining up with TRBD1. The V gene's germline CDR1 is SGHDT and CDR2 YYEEEE. J was trimmed by 6 bases and V by 4 bases; bases with no gene match: 13. The CDR3 sequence is 15 residues long. CDR3 region: CASSRVGTARIEQYF. The DNA of the CDR3 is TGTGCCAGCAGCAGGGTTGGGACAGCGAGGATCGAGCAGTACTTC.

The J gene is TRBJ1-2, the V gene TRBV3-1 (or the pseudogene TRBV3-2); D is uncertain. Trimming removed 2 bases from V and 2 bases from J, with 6 bases in between. Germline V gives CDR1 LGHDT, CDR2 YNNKEL (reference sequence). CDR3 length equals 13 residues. CDR3 in DNA: TGTGCCAGCAGCCAACGGGAAAACTATGGCTACACCTTC. Translation gives CASSQRENYGYTF.

The chain joins TRBV3-1 (or the pseudogene TRBV3-2) to TRBJ2-1, with D possibly TRBD2 on 6 matching bases. CDR3 size: 15 residues. Germline CDR1 LGHDT, CDR2 YNNKEL (reference sequence). Trimming took off 1 base at V and 2 bases at J, with 9 bases between the two ends. The CDR3 region is CASSQGTTTYNEQFF. The CDR3, as DNA: TGTGCCAGCAGCCAAGGGACTACCACCTACAATGAGCAGTTCTTC.

A single count supports this clone. The chain recombines TRBV19 with TRBJ2-2; D is unresolved. Trimming shortened V by 2 bases and J by 1 base, and 5 bases separated the two germline ends. The CDR3 has 14 amino acids. CDR1 and CDR2 from the germline V gene are LNHDA and SQIVND (reference sequence). The CDR3 DNA follows: TGTGCCAGTAGTATATCGGTGAACACCGGGGAGCTGTTTTTT. As protein: CASSISVNTGELFF. Combining the CDR3 with reference TRBV19 and TRBJ2-2 gives the whole variable domain DGGITQSPKYLFRKEGQNVTLSCEQNLNHDAMYWYRQDPGQGLRLIYYSQIVNDFQKGDIAEGYSVSREKKESFPLTVTSAQKNPTAFYLCASSISVNTGELFFGEGSRLTVL.

The CDR3 sequence is CASSQSRDNEQFF. The CDR3 DNA reads as TGCGCCAGCAGTCAATCAAGAGACAATGAGCAGTTCTTC. The gene calls are TRBV23-1 and TRBJ2-1; D is unresolved. TRBV23-1 is known as an ORF, though its function is uncertain. The length of the CDR3 is 13 residues. Trimming left V 0 bases short and J 5 bases short, with 5 bases between.

The V and J genes are TRBV6-6 and TRBJ1-5; 7 bases match TRBD1. V lost 7 bases and J lost 6; bases outside the gene matches: 6. Germline CDR1 is MNHNY and CDR2 is SVGAGI (reference sequence). This CDR3 is 13 amino acids long. The CDR3 region has the DNA TGTGCCAGCATCGACAGGGCCGGTCAGCCCCAGCATTTT. Translation gives CASIDRAGQPQHF.

The V gene is TRBV11-3, the J gene TRBJ2-3; TRBD2 agrees at 14 bases. CDR1 is SGHNT and CDR2 is YENEEA in the germline V gene. With V trimmed by 3 bases and J by 5 bases, 4 bases remained unmatched. CDR3 size: 16 residues. DNA for the CDR3: TGTGCCAGCAGCTTGGGACTAGCGGGAGTTCTAGATACGCAGTATTTT. It yields the protein CASSLGLAGVLDTQYF.

The chain recombines TRBV18 with TRBJ2-3; a possible D gene is TRBD2 (6 bases). CDR1 is KGHSH and CDR2 is LQKENI in the germline V gene. The V and J ends lost 3 bases and 4 bases respectively, with 14 bases between them. This CDR3 has 15 residues. CDR3 DNA sequence: TGTGCCAGCTCACCCCCCGGGACTCACGCAGATACGCAGTATTTT. This encodes CASSPPGTHADTQYF.

This clone occurred once. The chain carries TRBV7-3 and TRBJ2-1, with D maybe TRBD2 (6 bases). CDR3 length equals 15 residues. V was clipped by 5 bases and J by 2 bases, with 13 bases between them. Germline CDR1 and CDR2: SGHTA and FQGTGA. The DNA for the CDR3 is TGTGCCAGCAGCCAGGACTACGGGGCCTACAATGAGCAGTTCTTC. Encoded protein: CASSQDYGAYNEQFF.

V and J are TRBV14 and TRBJ2-5, with a weak D call TRBD2 (6 bases). V dropped 4 bases and J dropped 5 bases, with 17 bases sitting between them. Germline values: CDR1 SGHDN, CDR2 FVKESK. CDR3 length: 15 residues. CDR3 loop: CASSPQEGRQETQYF. CDR3 DNA sequence: TGTGCCAGCAGCCCTCAGGAGGGGCGCCAGGAGACCCAGTACTTC.

The chain couples TRBV7-2 to TRBJ2-7; tentative D call: TRBD1 (6 bases). From germline, CDR1 is SGHTA and CDR2 FQGNSA. The CDR3 length is 13 residues. Trimming stripped 4 bases from V and 2 bases from J, with 9 bases between. In DNA form, the CDR3 reads TGTGCCAGCAGCTCCGGACAGCCCTACGAGCAGTACTTC. Protein sequence: CASSSGQPYEQYF.

CDR3 coding DNA: TGTGCCATCAGCACAGGGCGGACAGATACGCAGTATTTT. Translated, it gives CAISTGRTDTQYF. The chain recombines TRBV10-3 with TRBJ2-3; perhaps TRBD1 as D (6 bases). This CDR3 spans 13 amino acids. Germline V CDR1 and CDR2: ENHRY, SYGVKD. Trimming took off 6 bases at V and 3 bases at J, with 10 bases between the two ends.

A few counts support this clone. This chain links TRBV9 with TRBJ2-2, with TRBD1 identical over 9 bases. Looked up from germline, CDR1 is SGDLS and CDR2 is YYNGEE. The CDR3 totals 16 residues. J lost 7 bases, V lost 5 bases, and 12 bases had no gene match. The DNA for the CDR3 is TGTGCCAGCAGAGGCCCTCCGGGACAGGGATACGGGGAGCTGTTTTTT. Encoded protein: CASRGPPGQGYGELFF.

The V gene is TRBV7-2, the J gene TRBJ2-7; D is perhaps TRBD2 (5 bases). The CDR3 runs 15 residues. Germline V gene lookup returns CDR1 SGHTA and CDR2 FQGNSA. The germline V and J ends were trimmed by 2 bases and 3 bases, with 14 bases remaining between them. The CDR3 loop reads CASSLSSGDSYEQYF. As DNA, the CDR3 is TGTGCCAGCAGCTTATCATCCGGGGATAGCTACGAGCAGTACTTC.

This rearrangement joins TRBV24-1 to TRBJ2-7; TRBD2 agrees at 13 bases. Germline values: CDR1 KGHDR, CDR2 SFDVKD. The ends lost 1 base at V and 0 bases at J; junction bases unmatched: 14. CDR3 length equals 21 residues. CDR3 region: CATSDLAPRLAGGPSSYEQYF. CDR3 DNA: TGTGCCACCAGTGATTTAGCGCCGCGACTAGCGGGAGGCCCAAGCTCCTACGAGCAGTACTTC.

The CDR3: CAWSAQAYYEQYF. CDR3 DNA: TGTGCCTGGAGTGCACAGGCGTATTACGAGCAGTACTTC. The chain is built from TRBV30 and TRBJ2-7; weak D call: TRBD1 (5 bases). CDR3 length: 13 amino acids. Trimming cost V 1 base and J 4 bases, with 11 bases left between them. In germline, CDR1 is GTSNPN, CDR2 SVGIG (reference sequence).

The rearrangement uses TRBV6-1 and TRBJ2-5, with 7 bases identical to TRBD2. This CDR3 is built from 15 residues. Germline V CDR1 and CDR2: MNHNS, SASEGT. Losses at the gene ends were 2 bases for V and 7 bases for J; bases not matched to a gene: 10. This CDR3 is CASSEWASGGVTQYF. CDR3 in DNA: TGTGCCAGCAGTGAATGGGCTAGCGGAGGGGTGACCCAGTACTTC.

This sequence joins TRBV5-4 and TRBJ1-6; TRBD1 matches 11 bases. The V segment lost 4 bases and the J segment 6 bases; nucleotides outside the gene matches: 3. The CDR3 is 15 residues long. Germline V gene data show CDR1 as SGHNT and CDR2 as YYREEE (reference sequence). The CDR3 bases are TGTGCCAGCAGCAGGACAGGGGGCATTAATTCACCCCTCCACTTT. This sequence encodes CASSRTGGINSPLHF.

V usage is TRBV9 and J usage is TRBJ1-6; D gene uncertain. Germline CDR1 SGDLS, CDR2 YYNGEE. Trimming cost V 0 bases and J 8 bases, with 9 bases left between them. This CDR3 contains 14 residues. The CDR3 region has the DNA TGTGCCAGCAGCGTAGACGGGCGGGATTCACCCCTCCACTTT. Protein product: CASSVDGRDSPLHF.

The chain employs TRBV2 and TRBJ1-3; the D is unclear. This CDR3 is 12 amino acids long. V was clipped by 3 bases and J by 8 bases, with 8 bases between them. Germline lookup yields CDR1 SNHLY and CDR2 FYNNEI. The CDR3 bases are TGTGCCAGCAGTGATTACGGGGACACCATATATTTT. This gives the protein CASSDYGDTIYF.

This clone has ten or more counts. The chain couples TRBV21-1 to TRBJ2-7; the tabulated D call, TRBD1, remains unverified against the DNA. TRBV21-1 is reported as a pseudogene. This CDR3 region has 14 residues. The CDR3 DNA reads TGTGCCAGCAGCTCCCTGACAGGGCCCTACGAGCAGTACTTC. It encodes CASSSLTGPYEQYF.

The DNA for the CDR3 is TGTGCCATCAGTGCTTCGGGGGGGACAGATGAGCAGTTCTTC. This encodes CAISASGGTDEQFF. The V and J genes are TRBV10-3 and TRBJ2-1; the D gene is possibly TRBD2 (8 bases). Germline loops: CDR1 ENHRY, CDR2 SYGVKD. V lost 4 bases and J 8 bases, leaving 15 bases between the germline ends. The CDR3 consists of 14 residues.

The chain employs TRBV4-1 and TRBJ2-5, with 7 bases aligning to TRBD1. The J segment lost 2 bases and the V segment lost 4 bases, leaving 16 bases of the junction unmatched. This CDR3 is built from 18 residues. Germline values: CDR1 MGHRA, CDR2 YSYEKL. The CDR3 DNA reads TGCGCCAGCAGCCCCGACAGGGATGAGGCTTTGGTGCAAGAGACCCAGTACTTC. Translating it yields CASSPDRDEALVQETQYF.